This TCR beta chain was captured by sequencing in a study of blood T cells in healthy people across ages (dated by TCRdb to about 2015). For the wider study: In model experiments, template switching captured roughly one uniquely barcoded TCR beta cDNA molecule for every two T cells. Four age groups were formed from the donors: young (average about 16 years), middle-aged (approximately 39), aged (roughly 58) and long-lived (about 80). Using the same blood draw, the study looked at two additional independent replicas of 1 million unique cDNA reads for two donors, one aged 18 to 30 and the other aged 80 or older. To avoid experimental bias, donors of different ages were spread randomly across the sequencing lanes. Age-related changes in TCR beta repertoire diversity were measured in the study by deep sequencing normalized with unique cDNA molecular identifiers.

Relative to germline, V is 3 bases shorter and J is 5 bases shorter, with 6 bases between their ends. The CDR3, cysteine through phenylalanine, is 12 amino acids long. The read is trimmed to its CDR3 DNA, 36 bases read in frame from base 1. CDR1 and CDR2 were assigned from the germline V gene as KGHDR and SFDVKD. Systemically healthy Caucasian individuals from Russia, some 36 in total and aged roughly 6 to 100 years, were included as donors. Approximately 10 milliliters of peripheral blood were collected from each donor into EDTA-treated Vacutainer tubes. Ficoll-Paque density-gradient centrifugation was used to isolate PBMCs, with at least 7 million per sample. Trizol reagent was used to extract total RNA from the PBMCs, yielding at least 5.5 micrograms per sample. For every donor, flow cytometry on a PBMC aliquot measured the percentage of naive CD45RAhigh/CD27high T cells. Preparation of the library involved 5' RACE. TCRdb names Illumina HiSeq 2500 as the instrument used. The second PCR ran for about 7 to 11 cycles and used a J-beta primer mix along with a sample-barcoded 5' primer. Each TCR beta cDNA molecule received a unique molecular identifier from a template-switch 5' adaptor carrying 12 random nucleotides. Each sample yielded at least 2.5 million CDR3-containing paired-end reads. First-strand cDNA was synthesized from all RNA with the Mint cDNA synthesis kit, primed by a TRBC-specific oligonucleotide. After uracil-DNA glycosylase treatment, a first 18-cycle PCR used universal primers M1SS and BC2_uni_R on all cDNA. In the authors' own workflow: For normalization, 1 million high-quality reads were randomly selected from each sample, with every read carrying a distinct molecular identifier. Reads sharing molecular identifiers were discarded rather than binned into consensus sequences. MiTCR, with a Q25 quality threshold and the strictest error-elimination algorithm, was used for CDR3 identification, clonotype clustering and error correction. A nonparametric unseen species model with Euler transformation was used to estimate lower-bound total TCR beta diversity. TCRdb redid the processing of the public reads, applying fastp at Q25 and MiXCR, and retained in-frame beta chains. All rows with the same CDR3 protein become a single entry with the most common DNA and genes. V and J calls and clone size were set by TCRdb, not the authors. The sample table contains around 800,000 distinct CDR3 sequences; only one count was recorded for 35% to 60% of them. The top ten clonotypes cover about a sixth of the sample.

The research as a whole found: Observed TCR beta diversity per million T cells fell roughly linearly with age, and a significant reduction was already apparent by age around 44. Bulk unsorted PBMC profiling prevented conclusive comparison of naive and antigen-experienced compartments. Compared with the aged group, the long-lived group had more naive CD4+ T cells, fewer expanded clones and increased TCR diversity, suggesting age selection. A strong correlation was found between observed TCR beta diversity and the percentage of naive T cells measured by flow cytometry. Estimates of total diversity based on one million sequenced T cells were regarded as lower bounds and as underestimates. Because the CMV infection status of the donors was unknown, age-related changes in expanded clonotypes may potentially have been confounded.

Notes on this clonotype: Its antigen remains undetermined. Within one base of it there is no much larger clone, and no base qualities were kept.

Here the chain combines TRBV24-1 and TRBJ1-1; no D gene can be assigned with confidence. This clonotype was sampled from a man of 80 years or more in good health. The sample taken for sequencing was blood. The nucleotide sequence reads TGTGCCACCAGTGATCCTGGGACTGAAGCTTTCTTT. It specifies CATSDPGTEAFF.